The 30 T cell receptor beta chains below come from one sample, sequenced in a study of blood T cell repertoires in COVID-19. The repertoire was sequenced with immunoSEQ multiplex PCR; TCRdb's copy has only in-frame clones and lacks some. The data hold over 400,000 clones, with approximately 85% observed a single time. Sequenced input: peripheral blood. These receptors all come from a human donor in a cohort sampled during active COVID-19.

J is TRBJ1-3 and V is TRBV27; the D is unclear. V was trimmed by 3 bases and J by 2 bases, leaving 11 bases between them. From germline, CDR1 is MNHEY and CDR2 SMNVEV (reference sequence). This CDR3 comprises 15 residues. CDR3 DNA sequence: TGTGCCAGCAGTTTGGATGGAGAGACTGGAAACACCATATATTTT. Translating gives CASSLDGETGNTIYF.

This chain links TRBV30 with TRBJ1-4; possibly TRBD1 for D (6 bases). CDR3 length: 12 residues. The V gene lost 4 bases and the J gene lost 6 bases, with 9 bases spanning the gap. Germline-derived CDR1 and CDR2 are GTSNPN and SVGIG (reference sequence). The CDR3 DNA reads TGTGCCTGGAACAGGGCAGATGAAAAACTGTTTTTT. It yields the protein CAWNRADEKLFF.

V is TRBV7-9 and J is TRBJ1-4; D is possibly TRBD1 (5 bases). Germline CDR1 is SEHNR and CDR2 is FQNEAQ (reference sequence). Trimming pared 8 bases from V and 1 base from J, leaving 8 bases between. The CDR3 runs 13 residues. CDR3 sequence: CASQGLTNEKLFF. The CDR3 coding sequence is TGTGCCAGCCAGGGATTAACTAATGAAAAACTGTTTTTT.

This chain connects TRBV7-9 to TRBJ2-7; 9 positions match TRBD2. This CDR3 has 14 residues. The V gene's germline CDR1 is SEHNR and CDR2 FQNEAQ (reference sequence). Germline trimming cut 3 bases from V and 3 bases from J; bases unmatched to any gene: 3. The CDR3 nucleotides read TGTGCCAGCAGCTTGACTAGCGGCAACTACGAGCAGTACTTC. Translated: CASSLTSGNYEQYF.

J is TRBJ2-7 and V is TRBV10-1; 7 positions agree with TRBD1. CDR1 and CDR2 from the germline V gene are WNHNN and SYGVQD (reference sequence). This CDR3 spans 13 amino acids. J gave up 6 bases and V 5 bases, and 7 bases lay outside the gene matches. This chain's CDR3 is CASSQTNRGEQYF. The CDR3 DNA reads as TGCGCCAGCAGTCAGACTAACAGGGGCGAGCAGTACTTC.

V usage is TRBV9 and J usage is TRBJ1-1; possible D gene TRBD1, 5 bases. CDR3 size: 13 residues. V was trimmed by 4 bases and J by 0 bases, leaving 7 bases between them. The V gene's germline CDR1 is SGDLS and CDR2 YYNGEE. The CDR3 DNA reads as TGTGCCAGCAGCCAGGACATGAACACTGAAGCTTTCTTT. Translating it yields CASSQDMNTEAFF.

In its sample, this clone was seen once. The gene calls are TRBV5-4 and TRBJ1-1; D is ambiguous. The CDR3 runs to 12 residues. Germline CDR1 reads SGHNT; CDR2 reads YYREEE (reference sequence). The V and J ends lost 2 bases and 4 bases respectively, with 6 bases between them. The CDR3 DNA sequence: TGTGCCAGCAGCTTCGGTGTCACTGAAGCTTTCTTT. This translates into CASSFGVTEAFF.

This chain's CDR3 is CASSSGGTPSSGANVLTF. CDR3 nucleotides: TGTGCCAGCAGTTCGGGGGGCACCCCGAGCTCTGGGGCCAACGTCCTGACTTTC. The chain has TRBV28 and TRBJ2-6, with D maybe TRBD2 (7 bases). Germline V lookup: CDR1 MDHEN, CDR2 SYDVKM. V dropped 4 bases and J dropped 0 bases, with 16 bases sitting between them. The length of the CDR3 is 18 residues. Full variable domain (rest looked up from reference TRBV28 and TRBJ2-6): DVKVTQSSRYLVKRTGEKVFLECVQDMDHENMFWYRQDPGLGLRLIYFSYDVKMKEKGDIPEGYSVSREKKERFSLILESASTNQTSMYLCASSSGGTPSSGANVLTFGAGSRLTVL.

This chain links TRBV25-1 with TRBJ2-5; possibly TRBD1 for D (6 bases). Germline CDR1 reads MGHDK; CDR2 reads SYGVNS. The CDR3 covers 17 residues. The ends were cut back, 1 base at V and 5 bases at J, with 20 bases in the middle. The CDR3 here is CASSEFYGSGVGETQYF. Written as DNA, the CDR3 is TGTGCCAGCAGTGAATTCTACGGTTCAGGGGTTGGGGAGACCCAGTACTTC.

The chain recombines TRBV4-2 with TRBJ2-3; maybe TRBD2 (5 bases). Trimming stripped 7 bases from V and 1 base from J, with 15 bases between. There are 15 residues in the CDR3. Germline CDR1 and CDR2: LGHNA and YNFKEQ. CDR3 amino acids: CASTREGPGTDTQYF. The DNA of the CDR3 is TGTGCCAGCACCCGAGAGGGCCCCGGCACAGATACGCAGTATTTT.

The chain carries TRBV2 and TRBJ1-1, with 10 positions matching TRBD1. V was clipped by 5 bases and J by 2 bases; unmatched bases: 5. The CDR3 sequence is 15 residues long. Germline loops: CDR1 SNHLY, CDR2 FYNNEI. The CDR3 coding sequence is TGTGCCAGCAGTCCCCGGGACAGGGGAAACACTGAAGCTTTCTTT. Protein product: CASSPRDRGNTEAFF.

CDR3: CAWSVRGGGSGYTF. The CDR3 nucleotides read TGTGCCTGGAGTGTACGTGGGGGGGGATCTGGCTACACCTTC. This chain uses TRBV30 with TRBJ1-2, with D perhaps TRBD1 (5 bases). Germline-derived CDR1 and CDR2 are GTSNPN and SVGIG (reference sequence). The CDR3 extends over 14 amino acids. V lost 0 bases, J lost 7 bases, and 15 bases lay in between.

This sequence joins TRBV2 and TRBJ1-6; TRBD1 agrees at 8 bases. The germline gives CDR1 SNHLY, CDR2 FYNNEI. The J segment lost 10 bases and the V segment lost 6 bases, leaving 14 bases of the junction unmatched. This CDR3 region has 16 residues. CDR3 coding DNA: TGTGCCAGCAGCGTTTCTGGAGGGACAGGAGGCTCACCCCTCCACTTT. It encodes CASSVSGGTGGSPLHF.

The chain links TRBV15 to TRBJ1-4; possibly TRBD1 for D (6 bases). V dropped 1 base and J dropped 6 bases, with 9 bases sitting between them. There are 14 residues in the CDR3. In germline, CDR1 is LNHNV, CDR2 YYDKDF (reference sequence). The CDR3 loop reads CATSRGQEYEKLFF. DNA for the CDR3: TGTGCCACCAGCAGAGGACAGGAGTATGAAAAACTGTTTTTT.

The chain uses TRBV6-5 and TRBJ1-1, with 9 nucleotides matching TRBD1. V dropped 4 bases and J dropped 3; count of bases not matched to a gene: 6. Germline-derived CDR1 and CDR2 are MNHEY and SVGAGI. There are 15 residues in the CDR3. The CDR3 loop is CASSFTGTGYTEAFF. CDR3 bases: TGTGCCAGCAGTTTTACCGGGACAGGGTACACTGAAGCTTTCTTT.

This clone occurred once. The CDR3 bases are TGTGCCAGCAGCCCCGGGACAGGGGGCGTATATGAGCAGTTCTTC. Encoded protein: CASSPGTGGVYEQFF. V gene TRBV5-4 combines with J gene TRBJ2-1; 12 bases are a match to TRBD1. V lost 4 bases, J lost 8 bases, and 7 bases stayed unmatched. Germline V gene data show CDR1 as SGHNT and CDR2 as YYREEE (reference sequence). CDR3 length: 15 amino acids. Using reference TRBV5-4 and TRBJ2-1 for the parts outside the CDR3, the full variable domain is ETGVTQSPTHLIKTRGQQVTLRCSSQSGHNTVSWYQQALGQGPQFIFQYYREEENGRGNFPPRFSGLQFPNYSSELNVNALELDDSALYLCASSPGTGGVYEQFFGPGTRLTVL.

V gene TRBV9 combines with J gene TRBJ2-1; no reliable D call. Germline V lookup: CDR1 SGDLS, CDR2 YYNGEE. The CDR3 extends over 13 amino acids. The ends were cut back, 2 bases at V and 9 bases at J, with 12 bases in the middle. DNA of the CDR3: TGTGCCAGCAGCGTGAGAGAAAGAGGTGAGCAGTTCTTC. Translated, it gives CASSVRERGEQFF.

Regarding this clone: The sample carries other DNA sequences with the same CDR3. This chain connects TRBV7-9 to TRBJ2-6, with D perhaps matching TRBD2 (5 bases). The length of the CDR3 is 15 residues. Trimming took off 5 bases at V and 1 base at J, with 9 bases between the two ends. Germline CDR1 reads SEHNR; CDR2 reads FQNEAQ (reference sequence). In DNA, the CDR3 is TGTGCCAGCAGCCCCCCGGGGTCTGGGGCCAACGTCCTGACTTTC. Protein: CASSPPGSGANVLTF. Using reference TRBV7-9 and TRBJ2-6 for the parts outside the CDR3, the full variable domain is DTGVSQNPRHKITKRGQNVTFRCDPISEHNRLYWYRQTLGQGPEFLTYFQNEAQLEKSRLLSDRFSAERPKGSFSTLEIQRTEQGDSAMYLCASSPPGSGANVLTFGAGSRLTVL.

CDR3 sequence reads: CASKETGNYGYTF. CDR3 bases: TGTGCCAGTAAGGAGACAGGAAACTATGGCTACACCTTC. The gene calls are TRBV19 and TRBJ1-2, with D possibly matching TRBD1 (6 bases). Trimming left V 7 bases short and J 2 bases short, with 11 bases between. The CDR3 totals 13 residues. Germline-derived CDR1 and CDR2 are LNHDA and SQIVND (reference sequence).

This clone was picked up a small number of times. The sample carries other DNA sequences with the same CDR3. The gene calls are TRBV19 and TRBJ2-3, with D perhaps matching TRBD2 (6 bases). Trimming took 8 bases from V and 2 from J, leaving 14 bases between them. This CDR3 comprises 14 residues. Per germline, CDR1 LNHDA and CDR2 SQIVND (reference sequence). DNA of the CDR3: TGTGCCAGTTCGGGCGGGACCTTCACAGATACGCAGTATTTT. Translation: CASSGGTFTDTQYF.

The rearrangement links TRBV6-5 to TRBJ2-1, with TRBD1 matching over 12 bases. The V and J ends lost 4 bases and 8 bases, in that order; junction bases with no gene match: 3. CDR1 and CDR2 (germline): MNHEY, SVGAGI. The CDR3 is 14 amino acids. In DNA, the CDR3 is TGTGCCAGCAGTTCCGGGACAGGGGGCTATGAGCAGTTCTTC. Encoded protein: CASSSGTGGYEQFF.

This clone was observed a handful of times. The chain uses TRBV21-1 and TRBJ2-7; the DNA was not used to check the table's D call, TRBD1. TRBV21-1 is described as a pseudogene. CDR3 length: 13 residues. For the CDR3, the DNA is TGTGCCAGCAGCACCCGTGGAGGGGGCGTGCGGTACTTC. Its protein is CASSTRGGGVRYF.

A single count supports this clone. The chain combines TRBV28 with TRBJ2-5; TRBD1 matches 7 bases. CDR1 and CDR2 from the germline V gene are MDHEN and SYDVKM. CDR3 length: 16 amino acids. The V gene end was trimmed by 6 bases and the J gene end by 5 bases; junction bases not matched to a gene: 15. CDR3: CASSYPPGQRGETQYF. In nucleotides, the CDR3 is TGTGCCAGCAGCTACCCCCCGGGACAGAGAGGGGAGACCCAGTACTTC.

This clone was seen once. V is TRBV14 and J is TRBJ2-7, with D possibly being TRBD1 (6 bases). V was cut by 4 bases and J by 0 bases, with 13 bases left in between. Germline values: CDR1 SGHDN, CDR2 FVKESK. The CDR3 has 15 residues. The CDR3 loop reads CASSPLDRHSYEQYF. The CDR3 coding sequence is TGTGCCAGCAGCCCGTTAGACAGGCACTCCTACGAGCAGTACTTC.

The chain joins TRBV4-3 to TRBJ2-7; 8 bases line up with TRBD2. CDR1 is LGHNA, CDR2 YSLEER, per germline. The CDR3 is 16 amino acids. Trimming removed 0 bases from V and 2 bases from J; junction bases left unmatched: 6. The CDR3 spells CASSQEPHSGTYEQYF. CDR3 coding DNA: TGCGCCAGCAGCCAAGAGCCACATAGCGGGACCTACGAGCAGTACTTC.

The gene calls are TRBV7-3 and TRBJ2-1; 9 bases are a match to TRBD2. J lost 4 bases, V lost 3 bases, and 4 bases had no gene match. This CDR3 comprises 15 residues. Germline V lookup: CDR1 SGHTA, CDR2 FQGTGA. CDR3 sequence: CASSFSGSGYNEQFF. CDR3 bases: TGTGCCAGCAGCTTTAGCGGGAGCGGTTACAATGAGCAGTTCTTC.

CDR3 DNA: TGCGCCAGCAGCTTGGCGGGTGGGGCCAACGTCCTGACTTTC. It is translated as CASSLAGGANVLTF. V and J are TRBV5-1 and TRBJ2-6; no reliable D call. This CDR3 region has 14 residues. V was pared by 0 bases and J by 3 bases, with 4 bases between. The V gene's germline CDR1 is SGHRS and CDR2 YFSETQ.

The chain combines TRBV4-2 with TRBJ1-1, with TRBD1 as a possible D gene (6 bases). The CDR3 is 14 residues long. Germline loops: CDR1 LGHNA, CDR2 YNFKEQ. Trimming removed 5 bases from V and 2 bases from J, with 12 bases in between. CDR3 loop: CASSLSGGNTEAFF. Written as DNA, the CDR3 is TGTGCCAGCAGCTTAAGTGGGGGCAACACTGAAGCTTTCTTT.

CDR3 sequence (DNA): TGTGCCAGCTCCCTCCCGGGGACAGGGGGCTACGAGCAGTACTTC. Amino acids: CASSLPGTGGYEQYF. V is TRBV18 and J is TRBJ2-7, with 11 bases that match TRBD1. The CDR3 totals 15 residues. CDR1 is KGHSH, CDR2 LQKENI, per germline. Trimming cost V 6 bases and J 3 bases; bases outside gene matches: 7.

The rearrangement links TRBV4-1 to TRBJ2-3; TRBD2 matches at 9 bases. The V segment lost 2 bases and the J segment 3 bases; nucleotides outside the gene matches: 0. The CDR3 loop spans 14 amino acids. CDR1 and CDR2 (germline): MGHRA, YSYEKL. CDR3 region: CASSQLAGTDTQYF. Here the CDR3 DNA reads TGCGCCAGCAGCCAACTAGCGGGAACAGATACGCAGTATTTT.